This T cell receptor (beta chain) was retrieved from a study of cytomegalovirus exposure and HLA in healthy donors. Background on the study: The 95 to 150 validation repertoires, a later analysis reported, used the same platform as the approximately 650 first-cohort repertoires. Whole-study results and caveats: Altogether, 170 or so TCR beta chains were recorded as cytomegalovirus-associated. Specific recognition of CMV antigens was confirmed in vitro for three chains (all CMV-associated).

Repertoires were generated with immunoSEQ multiplex PCR, while TCRdb's copy carries only in-frame clones and drops some. The sample holds about 98,000 clones, approximately 84% seen once. In its sample, this clone was seen once. The antigen is unknown. The donors were in the roughly 110-subject validation cohort; that cohort was separate from the roughly 700-subject first cohort. Sequencing was done on a sample of PBMCs. The receptor was isolated from a young man in good health and CMV-seropositive.

This chain's CDR3 is CASSAAQTDTQYF. The DNA for the CDR3 is TGTGCCAGCAGTGCTGCGCAAACAGATACGCAGTATTTT. V usage is TRBV2 and J usage is TRBJ2-3; D gene unclear. V lost 4 bases, J lost 3 bases, and 8 bases lay in between. The CDR3 covers 13 residues. Per germline, CDR1 SNHLY and CDR2 FYNNEI.